The present T cell receptor beta chain was sequenced within a study of cytomegalovirus exposure and HLA in healthy donors (dated by TCRdb to the late 2010s). In the study overall: In an earlier analysis of 450 to 750 of the donors, 276 Gb of sequence data and some 120 million unique TCR beta sequences from roughly 190 million T cells were reported. Roughly 320 gigabases of sequencing data and around 88 million unique TCR sequences made up an early release that covered approximately 650 HLA-typed donors. The genetic ancestry cluster associated with self-reported Caucasian donors included about four fifths of the roughly 410 genotyped donors. The aim of the study was to test whether cataloging public T cell receptors could identify signatures of past pathogen exposure. The study profiled the T cell repertoires of approximately 700 subjects by immunosequencing and related them to cytomegalovirus serostatus. A separate validation cohort of more than 100 different subjects was used in addition to the roughly 700-subject first cohort. To predict cytomegalovirus infection status, the study combined high-throughput TCR immunosequencing, statistical association of individual TCRs with disease status, and machine learning. In a later analysis, previously published TCR beta repertoires from 550 to 700 donors were re-analyzed and high-resolution HLA genotyping was added so that TCR occurrence patterns could be studied. Rather than using new phenotypic data, the later analysis identified candidate immune exposures from TCR beta sequences and from how often those sequences occurred across donors. An earlier analysis of around 580 of the donors used high-throughput TCR beta sequencing to judge whether each TCR beta V gene segment behaved as functional or pseudogenic. Donor age, sex, ethnicity and CMV serostatus were compiled together with the repertoire data. A later genetic analysis took genome-wide SNP genotypes for about 65% of the roughly 670 donors and used that subset as a discovery cohort. All discovery cohort repertoires had been generated using a single sequencing platform. HLA typing included class I and class II loci at four-digit resolution. Typing coverage varied by locus: roughly 620-640 donors for A, B, C, DRB1 and DQB1; 500 to 550 for DQA1; about 590 for DPA1; around 450 for DPB1. Several DR-DQ haplotypes were treated as single units for association and clustering because of strong linkage in the cohort. On average, roughly 250,000 unique TCR beta nucleotide sequences were sequenced per donor among a few hundred genotyped donors of the cohort, with roughly 18% of those sequences being non-productive.

The library came from the immunoSEQ multiplex PCR assay. The multiplex PCR relied on a mix of 60 forward primers for TCR Vbeta segments and 13 reverse primers for TCR Jbeta segments. A multiplex PCR assay on genomic DNA amplified the CDR3 region of rearranged TCR beta genes. The Illumina HiSeq System was used to sequence the amplified TCR beta libraries as 87-base-pair reads. Processing in the source paper ran as follows. A later analysis counted approximately 74 million unique TCR beta chains across the 550 to 750 repertoires, and roughly 9.9 million of these chains were shared by at least two donors. To remove PCR and sequencing errors, raw reads were error-corrected and collapsed into unique sequences using a nearest-neighbor algorithm that merged closely related sequences. V, D and J gene segments were assigned by aligning CDR3 sequences to IMGT reference sequences. For a sequence to be retained, a match of at least six nucleotides was required to both a V gene segment and a J gene segment. A rearrangement was called productive if the CDR3 had no stop codons and remained in frame with V and J, and every other rearrangement was called non-productive. CDR3 was defined by IMGT convention, running from the second conserved V-encoded cysteine to the conserved J-encoded phenylalanine. The earlier analysis of some 540 of the donors excluded any sequence lacking an unambiguous match to a single V gene segment. An earlier analysis of 587 of the donors classified V segments as functional when productive rearrangements were above 56.7% and as segregating when the standard deviation between donors was above 5%. To diagnose cytomegalovirus status from the catalog of TCR beta chain sequences, a statistical classification framework was built. In a later analysis, TCR nucleotide sequences were compared against IMGT/GENE-DB human TR gene sequences so that V and J genes could be assigned. The TCRdist pipeline was used in a later analysis to assign CDR3 sequences and most-parsimonious VDJ recombination scenarios. In a later analysis, each TCR beta chain was defined by its CDR3 amino acid sequence together with its V-gene family, and reads lacking a unique V-gene family were excluded. To address suspected cross-contamination and a sequencing artifact, a later analysis removed 450 to 700 highly shared, low-generation-probability nucleotide sequences. For each public chain, a later analysis derived a clonal expansion index from normalized ranks of inferred template counts within each repertoire. In a later analysis, generation probabilities were computed with a VDJ recombination model fitted to out-of-frame rearrangements, and the resulting probabilities were checked against IGoR. In a later analysis, hypergeometric tests were used to score TCR-TCR, TCR-HLA and TCR-CMV co-occurrence, with a repertoire-size bias correction applied to TCR pairs. False discovery rates were estimated in a later analysis by permuting HLA or CMV assignments 20 times. In a later analysis, co-occurring TCRs were grouped using DBSCAN, and TCRdist sequence similarity was added for clustering within HLA-allele-positive subsets. For co-occurrence clustering, repertoires with fewer than 30,000 or more than 120,000 public chains were excluded, along with roughly 5 repertoires with anomalous nucleotide sharing. What TCRdb holds here is the immuneACCESS table cut down to in-frame rearrangements. Part of the clones is not present; checked against another copy, under half of the missing clones reflect an unresolved V gene, and the others are unexplained. Clonal size and the V and J genes are those of that table, whereas D and trimming came from the DNA. Across this sample there are tens of thousands of clones, with 84% seen only once. 2.1% of the sample rests with the top ten.

Ends trimmed: V by 2 bases, J by 5 bases; bases unmatched to a gene: 10. CDR1 and CDR2 are read off the germline V gene as SGHDN and FVKESK. CDR3 length: 16 amino acids, cysteine to phenylalanine. Only the CDR3 DNA is retained, 48 bases long and in frame from the first base. The cohort comprised fewer than 700 healthy bone marrow donors. Cohort members were all nominally healthy when sampled, although unrecorded immune exposures were likely present. The donor was CMV seronegative and was included in the group of about 400 seronegative cohort members. A peripheral blood sample was provided by each donor, and peripheral blood mononuclear cells were used for TCR beta sequencing. The Qiagen DNeasy Blood Extraction Kit was used to extract genomic DNA from the blood cell samples. On this clone: No cognate antigen has been identified for it. Per-base qualities were not stored, and no clone one base away is much larger.

Broad study findings and their caveats: This cohort had only TCR beta chains sequenced, and the lack of alpha or paired-chain data limited which features could be detected. Because the 87-base-pair reads could not distinguish some IMGT-functional V segments, including TRBV6-2 and TRBV6-3, those segments were excluded. In a later genetic analysis, fewer N-insertions in productive TCRs were reported among donors in an Asian-associated ancestry cluster than the approximately 630-donor mean. It was suggested by the authors that the approach could potentially be generalized to other disease states and immunological phenotypes. Several of the top co-occurrence clusters appeared to be linked to parvovirus B19, influenza, CMV and Epstein-Barr virus, according to a later analysis. A further reported finding was that TCR beta sequences accurately predicted the HLA-A and HLA-B alleles for most subjects in the first cohort. In a later analysis, 16,951 TCR beta sequences were associated with specific HLA alleles at a false discovery rate of 0.05. Presence/absence analyses assumed roughly uniform sequencing depth across donors, an assumption that may not hold. CMV serostatus was the only immune exposure information available for the cohort. In an earlier analysis of 587 of the donors, most TCR beta V segments were observed in productive rearrangements about 90% or about 30% of the time, broadly matching IMGT annotations. Strong co-occurrence of HLA alleles, especially DR and DQ, made assigning TCR associations to individual alleles difficult. Compared with equally common non-associated chains, HLA-associated TCR beta chains in a later analysis were more clonally expanded and had lower generation probabilities. According to a later analysis, most CMV-associated TCR beta chains appeared to be HLA-restricted, and the HLA associations seemed to be driven largely by CMV exposure. The sequencing pipeline was judged likely to have produced a cluster of highly shared sequence variants as a technical artifact. Most TCR sequences were seen in very few donors, while some public TCRs were found in many individuals. In a later analysis, the rate of TCR association differed among HLA loci, with DRB1 alleles having the most associated TCRs and HLA-C alleles having the fewest. Because HLA typing was unavailable for some donors at each locus, only the typed subset was used in association tests. In vitro tests confirmed that a few of the cytomegalovirus-associated TCR beta chains recognize cytomegalovirus antigens. Linkage disequilibrium might explain the correlated functional status among segregating V segments, but an unknown experimental factor could not be excluded. The classifier was reported to diagnose cytomegalovirus status with high specificity and sensitivity in both the original cohort and the validation cohort. In a later genetic analysis, a missense DCLRE1C variant was associated with V-gene and J-gene trimming of TCR beta chains, and the association was replicated in an independent cohort. A total of some 180 TCR beta chains were listed by the study as associated with cytomegalovirus. Because counts were too low, roughly 18 rarely observed V segments, including chromosome 9 orphons, were left out of the earlier analysis of roughly 600 of the donors.

The source material was PBMCs. The source of this sequence is a man aged 18 to 35 in good health and CMV-seronegative. The V and J genes are TRBV14 and TRBJ2-5; 8 central bases correspond to TRBD1. The nucleotide sequence is TGTGCCAGCAGCCAACGTCTGCAGGGGGCGCGGGAGACCCAGTACTTC. Its translation reads: CASSQRLQGARETQYF.